Sequencing of this T cell receptor (beta chain) was carried out in a study of shared clonotypes between healthy human individuals. Repertoires were generated with immunoSEQ multiplex PCR, while TCRdb's copy carries only in-frame clones and drops some. The repertoire holds fewer than 350,000 clones, around 90% seen once, with roughly 16% in the top ten. The TCR comes from a man in his late teens or twenties in good health. Sample: memory CD8+ T cells sorted from blood. Subset specified: CD45RO+ cells pooled with CCR7-negative TemRA cells.

The CDR3 DNA reads as TGCGCCAGCAGCCAAATCCCTGCGGGGGCCATCGATTCACCCCTCCACTTT. This codes for CASSQIPAGAIDSPLHF. The chain couples TRBV4-3 to TRBJ1-6; tentative D call: TRBD1 (6 bases). The germline gives CDR1 LGHNA, CDR2 YSLEER. The length of the CDR3 is 17 residues. Trimming left V 2 bases short and J 8 bases short, with 19 bases between.